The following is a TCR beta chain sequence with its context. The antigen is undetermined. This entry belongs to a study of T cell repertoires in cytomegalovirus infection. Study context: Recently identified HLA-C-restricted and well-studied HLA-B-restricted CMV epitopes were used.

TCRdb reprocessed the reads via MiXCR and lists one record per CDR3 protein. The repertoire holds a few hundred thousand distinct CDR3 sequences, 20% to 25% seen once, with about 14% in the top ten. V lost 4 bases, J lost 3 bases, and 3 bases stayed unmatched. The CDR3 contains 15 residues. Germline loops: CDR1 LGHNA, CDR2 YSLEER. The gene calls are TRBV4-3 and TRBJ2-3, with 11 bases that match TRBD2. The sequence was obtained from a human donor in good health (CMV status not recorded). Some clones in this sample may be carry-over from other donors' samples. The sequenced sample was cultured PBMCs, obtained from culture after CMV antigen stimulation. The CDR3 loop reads CASSRGLAVTDTQYF. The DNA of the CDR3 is TGCGCCAGCAGCCGGGGACTAGCGGTGACAGATACGCAGTATTTT.